This record looks at one T cell receptor beta chain sequence and its context. This clone was picked up one time. Its antigen target is currently unknown. No qualities accompany the bases; no much larger clone lies one base away. These data are taken from a study of blood T cell repertoires in COVID-19 (dated by TCRdb to 2019 to 2021). Regarding the research as a whole: Samples covering the acute and convalescent phases of COVID-19 were provided by collaborators in the United States, Italy and Spain. Sample metadata almost always included a de-identified subject ID, COVID-19 status, age in years and sex. HLA class I and class II types, where available, came from metadata supplied by the sample provider rather than from assay-based typing. A freely available public database, intended as a resource for researchers studying the immune response to SARS-CoV-2, is where the repertoires were released. The material from the prospective study consisted of cDNA or gDNA derived from T cells, B-cell-depleted T cells, or PBMCs. Subjects who had been exposed to COVID-19, were actively infected with it, or had recovered from it provided the deeply sampled blood TCRbeta repertoires that made up the dataset. The samples were drawn from two sources: the first 160 participants of the ongoing ImmuneRACE study, and approximately 1,300 subjects contributed by 6 global collaborators. Broader findings and caveats from the paper: The quantity of clinical and demographic metadata differed by source and by participant and was supplied without curation.

TCRbeta CDR3 regions were amplified from genomic DNA by means of the immunoSEQ Assay, a bias-controlled multiplex PCR. Under the source paper's analysis protocol: Within the assay, amplification of reference gene primers was used to estimate how many nucleated cells each sample contained. Sequence reads were collapsed and filtered to measure the absolute abundance of every unique TCRbeta CDR3 rearrangement. For each sample, productive Simpson clonality was calculated by taking the square root of Simpson's diversity index across productive rearrangements. Sourced from immuneACCESS, this table was stored by TCRdb with only in-frame sequences that have V and J called. A share of the clones is absent; for the studies checked, an unresolved V gene accounts for under half, and the remainder has no known explanation. The D gene and trimming were derived from the DNA, and the V and J assignments and clone size from that table. Present in this sample are around 49,000 clones, approximately 80% of which were seen just once. 2.5% to 3.5% of the sample is taken by the ten largest.

V lost 1 base and J lost 4 bases, and the count of bases not matched to a germline gene is 14. The germline V gene yields MNHNS for CDR1 and SASEGT for CDR2. The CDR3 holds 18 amino acids from the cysteine to the phenylalanine. Only the CDR3 region is kept as DNA, spanning 54 bases read in frame from base 1. Whole blood was collected in K2EDTA tubes by collaborating institutions according to the institutions' own protocols. For TCRbeta analysis, collaborators shipped samples as frozen whole blood, isolated PBMCs, or DNA extracted from either of those sample types. The V and J segments used are TRBV6-1 and TRBJ2-3, with TRBD2 identical over 7 junction bases. Sequenced input: peripheral blood. The sequence was obtained from a woman aged 55-75 years with acute or convalescent COVID-19. The encoded CDR3 is CASSEEMGSGSEADTQYF. In nucleotides, the sequence is TGTGCCAGCAGTGAAGAGATGGGTAGCGGGTCGGAGGCAGATACGCAGTATTTT.